This TCR beta chain stems from a study of response to subunit inactivated influenza vaccine. Study-wide results and limits: Authors suggested seasonal influenza vaccinations each recruit few new T cells.

This clonotype was seen many times. Its antigen remains unidentified. TCRdb used MiXCR to reprocess the RT-PCR reads, holding one entry per CDR3 protein. The sample has fewer than 750,000 distinct CDR3 sequences, 14% seen once. This clonotype was obtained from a man aged 45 to 65 who received an inactivated influenza vaccine. This specimen consisted of PBMCs from blood, obtained 11 to 12 days after vaccination.

CDR3 sequence (DNA): TGCGCCAGCAGCTTGAATTCTGGAGGCAATCAGCCCCAGCATTTT. Its protein product is CASSLNSGGNQPQHF. The chain joins TRBV5-1 to TRBJ1-5; D is unresolved. Germline assignment: CDR1 SGHRS and CDR2 YFSETQ. Trimming removed 1 base from V and 2 bases from J, with 10 bases in between. The CDR3 sequence is 15 residues long.